This TCR beta chain appears in the sequencing data of a study of preoperative IRX-2 immunotherapy in early breast cancer. The treatment is: preoperative locoregional IRX-2 cytokine immunotherapy. Profiled with immunoSEQ multiplex PCR; TCRdb holds only in-frame clones, not every one. The table has a few thousand clones, around 82% seen once. This clone has a single count. Germline CDR1 SQVTM, CDR2 ANQGSEA. This CDR3 is built from 14 residues. Trimming removed 7 bases from V and 3 bases from J; junction bases left unmatched: 9. Source: tumor tissue, taken after IRX-2 immunotherapy. This TCR was sampled from a human donor with breast cancer. This chain connects TRBV29-1 to TRBJ2-5; TRBD1 agrees at 9 bases. CDR3 region: CSDRTGDSEETQYF. The CDR3 nucleotides are TGCAGCGACCGGACAGGGGATTCTGAAGAGACCCAGTACTTC.